The subject of this entry is one T cell receptor beta chain. Its antigen is undetermined. Primers: 60 Vbeta forward and 13 Jbeta reverse. This table comes from immunoSEQ multiplex PCR, and its TCRdb copy is limited to in-frame clones, with some not included. The sample has under 130,000 clones, under 80% seen once. This sample was taken from a study of cytomegalovirus exposure and HLA in healthy donors. General study points: Solely CMV serostatus was available to characterize immune exposure. Prediction of most subjects' HLA-A and HLA-B alleles by TCR beta sequences was reportedly accurate. Several top significant clusters appeared, in a later analysis, to be linked to common viral pathogens. The study recorded fewer than 200 TCR beta chains that were cytomegalovirus-associated.

The sequence was obtained from a woman in her thirties or forties in good health and CMV-seropositive. The material sequenced was PBMCs.

The CDR3 spells CASSYRDRINSPLHF. The CDR3 DNA sequence: TGTGCCAGCAGCTACCGGGACAGGATAAATTCACCCCTCCACTTT. The gene calls are TRBV28 and TRBJ1-6; 8 bases are a match to TRBD1. This CDR3 comprises 15 residues. The V and J ends lost 6 bases and 7 bases, in that order; junction bases with no gene match: 8. From germline, CDR1 is MDHEN and CDR2 SYDVKM.